This is a list of T cell receptor beta chains from one sample in a study of metastatic and nonmetastatic thyroid tumors. Using MiXCR, TCRdb reanalyzed the PCR reads. The sample shows tens of thousands of clones, 24% of them seen only once. The source material was tumor tissue. Receptors originate from a female donor with papillary thyroid cancer or a benign thyroid nodule (not recorded which). Some clones in this sample may be carry-over from other donors' samples. Both conserved end residues are trimmed from each CDR3. Fields, in order: J gene, CDR3 length, V gene, CDR3 protein.

j_gene: TRBJ2-1
len: 12
v_gene: TRBV3-1
CDR3aa: ASSRRDYYNEQF

j_gene: TRBJ2-3
len: 13
v_gene: TRBV19
CDR3aa: ASSTTLYGGHTQY

j_gene: TRBJ2-1
len: 13
v_gene: TRBV11-2
CDR3aa: ASSRGQGAYNEQF

j_gene: TRBJ2-7
len: 13
v_gene: TRBV20-1
CDR3aa: SARDAGVSSYEQY

j_gene: TRBJ2-2
len: 14
v_gene: TRBV27
CDR3aa: ASSPLAGGFVGELF

j_gene: TRBJ1-1
len: 14
v_gene: TRBV28
CDR3aa: ASSFPRHEMNTEAF

j_gene: TRBJ2-3
len: 14
v_gene: TRBV5-1
CDR3aa: ASSLAGGSGTDTQY

j_gene: TRBJ1-2
len: 11
v_gene: TRBV12-3/TRBV12-4
CDR3aa: ASNPLEGGGYT

j_gene: TRBJ2-2
len: 12
v_gene: TRBV19
CDR3aa: ASSPFSNTGELF

j_gene: TRBJ2-3
len: 11
v_gene: TRBV24-1
CDR3aa: ATSDCGTDTQY

j_gene: TRBJ2-4
len: 12
v_gene: TRBV2
CDR3aa: ASSEGQAKNIQY

j_gene: TRBJ1-2
len: 11
v_gene: TRBV6-1
CDR3aa: ASSERELRGYT

j_gene: TRBJ1-1
len: 10
v_gene: TRBV29-1
CDR3aa: SVERQPGGAF

j_gene: TRBJ1-5
len: 11
v_gene: TRBV20-1
CDR3aa: SAFRTGDQPQH

j_gene: TRBJ2-7
len: 16
v_gene: TRBV4-3
CDR3aa: ASSQDEALAGEYHEQY

j_gene: TRBJ2-4
len: 12
v_gene: TRBV3-1
CDR3aa: ASSLSGRLNIQY

j_gene: TRBJ2-2
len: 15
v_gene: TRBV9
CDR3aa: ASRDGGSGRGTGELF

j_gene: TRBJ2-5
len: 10
v_gene: TRBV29-1
CDR3aa: SVESSIQTQY

j_gene: TRBJ2-7
len: 13
v_gene: TRBV20-1
CDR3aa: SAIFTGAPPYEQY

j_gene: TRBJ2-7
len: 12
v_gene: TRBV12-3/TRBV12-4
CDR3aa: ASSTLSGTNEQY

j_gene: TRBJ2-1
len: 12
v_gene: TRBV2
CDR3aa: ASSEGRGPGEQF

j_gene: TRBJ1-2
len: 12
v_gene: TRBV4-2
CDR3aa: ASSRREGNYGYT

j_gene: TRBJ2-7
len: 12
v_gene: TRBV5-1
CDR3aa: ASSLIPGAYEQY

j_gene: TRBJ2-5
len: 16
v_gene: TRBV20-1
CDR3aa: SARGAGSGRARRETQY

j_gene: TRBJ1-1
len: 11
v_gene: TRBV24-1
CDR3aa: ATSPTVNTEAF

j_gene: TRBJ1-6
len: 13
v_gene: TRBV6-2/TRBV6-3
CDR3aa: ASSYNAGRESPLH

j_gene: TRBJ2-7
len: 12
v_gene: TRBV7-9
CDR3aa: SSSLFSGTYEQY

j_gene: TRBJ1-3
len: 12
v_gene: TRBV5-1
CDR3aa: ASSFYDSGNTIY

j_gene: TRBJ2-7
len: 12
v_gene: TRBV18
CDR3aa: ASSPSQGSLEQY

j_gene: TRBJ2-7
len: 12
v_gene: TRBV27
CDR3aa: ASILSQFSGEQY

j_gene: TRBJ1-2
len: 13
v_gene: TRBV12-3/TRBV12-4
CDR3aa: ASSLGTGAFGGYT

j_gene: TRBJ2-3
len: 13
v_gene: TRBV11-2
CDR3aa: ASSPTGGRDDTQY

j_gene: TRBJ2-7
len: 10
v_gene: TRBV20-1
CDR3aa: SGVGGTYEQY

j_gene: TRBJ2-1
len: 12
v_gene: TRBV18
CDR3aa: ASSPPQGTGEQF

j_gene: TRBJ2-5
len: 13
v_gene: TRBV30
CDR3aa: AWRGSRQGEETQY

j_gene: TRBJ1-1
len: 11
v_gene: TRBV20-1
CDR3aa: SALGGGISEAF

j_gene: TRBJ1-2
len: 13
v_gene: TRBV6-4
CDR3aa: ASIDGQGFLYGYT

j_gene: TRBJ2-3
len: 10
v_gene: TRBV5-1
CDR3aa: ASSPGQNTQY

j_gene: TRBJ1-2
len: 13
v_gene: TRBV19
CDR3aa: ASSIGDISRYGYI

j_gene: TRBJ2-7
len: 13
v_gene: TRBV11-2
CDR3aa: ASSGGTGYHYEQY

j_gene: TRBJ2-3
len: 16
v_gene: TRBV6-5
CDR3aa: AISSLVGILAGPDTQY

j_gene: TRBJ2-7
len: 12
v_gene: TRBV10-3
CDR3aa: AISVEGGKYEQY

j_gene: TRBJ2-7
len: 11
v_gene: TRBV7-8
CDR3aa: ASSLARRYEQY

j_gene: TRBJ2-7
len: 12
v_gene: TRBV2
CDR3aa: ASIEGIISYEQY

j_gene: TRBJ2-7
len: 12
v_gene: TRBV10-3
CDR3aa: AISDSGSSYEQY

j_gene: TRBJ2-3
len: 14
v_gene: TRBV6-1
CDR3aa: SSRRTGLALQRTQY

j_gene: TRBJ1-1
len: 10
v_gene: TRBV5-6
CDR3aa: ASSFGGTEAF

j_gene: TRBJ2-3
len: 11
v_gene: TRBV9
CDR3aa: ASSVELRDTQY

j_gene: TRBJ2-2
len: 14
v_gene: TRBV6-1
CDR3aa: ASTSPAQGAFWELF

j_gene: TRBJ2-5
len: 13
v_gene: TRBV5-1
CDR3aa: ASSLGLAGRETQY

j_gene: TRBJ1-3
len: 13
v_gene: TRBV2
CDR3aa: ASSESRPMRNTIY